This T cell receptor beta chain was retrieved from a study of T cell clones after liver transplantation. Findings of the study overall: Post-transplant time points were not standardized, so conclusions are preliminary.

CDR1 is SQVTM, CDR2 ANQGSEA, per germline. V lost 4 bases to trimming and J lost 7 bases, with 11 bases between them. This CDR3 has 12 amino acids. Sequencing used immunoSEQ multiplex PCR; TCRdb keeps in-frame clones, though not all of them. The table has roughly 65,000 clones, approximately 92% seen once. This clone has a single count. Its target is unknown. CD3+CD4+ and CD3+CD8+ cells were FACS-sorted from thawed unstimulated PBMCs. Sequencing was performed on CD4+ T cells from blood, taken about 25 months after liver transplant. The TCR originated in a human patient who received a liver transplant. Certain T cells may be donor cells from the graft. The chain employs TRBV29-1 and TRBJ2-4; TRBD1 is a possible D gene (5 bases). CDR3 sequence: CSVVTAGNIQYF. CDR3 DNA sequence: TGCAGCGTTGTGACAGCCGGCAACATTCAGTACTTC.